This record concerns one T cell receptor beta chain sequence. The source of the sample is a study of cytomegalovirus exposure and HLA in healthy donors. Primers for the PCR totalled 60 Vbeta and 13 Jbeta. Data came from immunoSEQ multiplex PCR; TCRdb stores just in-frame clones and leaves some out. Its table lists 200,000 to 250,000 clones. In germline, CDR1 is SNHLY, CDR2 FYNNEI. V lost 4 bases and J lost 5; bases outside the gene matches: 8. This CDR3 spans 15 amino acids. The chain has TRBV2 and TRBJ2-1, with 7 positions matching TRBD2. The sample comprised PBMCs. The sequence was obtained from a woman aged 25 to 39 in good health and CMV-seropositive. The CDR3 DNA reads as TGTGCCAGCAGTGGCGGGGGAGTCCCGGACAATGAGCAGTTCTTC. Translated, it gives CASSGGGVPDNEQFF.